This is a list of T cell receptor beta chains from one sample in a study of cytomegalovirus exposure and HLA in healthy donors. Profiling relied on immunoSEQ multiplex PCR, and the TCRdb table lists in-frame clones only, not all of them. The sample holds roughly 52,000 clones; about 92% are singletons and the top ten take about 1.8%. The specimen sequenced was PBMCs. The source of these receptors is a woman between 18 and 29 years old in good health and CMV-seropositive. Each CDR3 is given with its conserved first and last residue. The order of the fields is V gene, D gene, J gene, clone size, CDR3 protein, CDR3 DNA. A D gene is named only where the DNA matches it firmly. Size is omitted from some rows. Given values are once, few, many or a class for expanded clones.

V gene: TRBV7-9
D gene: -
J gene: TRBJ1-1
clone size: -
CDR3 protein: CASSFEGLTEAFF
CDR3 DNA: TGTGCCAGCAGCTTTGAGGGTCTCACTGAAGCTTTCTTT

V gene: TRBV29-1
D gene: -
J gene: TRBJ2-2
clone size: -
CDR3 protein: CSVSGSTGELFF
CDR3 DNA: TGCAGCGTTTCAGGGTCGACCGGGGAGCTGTTTTTT

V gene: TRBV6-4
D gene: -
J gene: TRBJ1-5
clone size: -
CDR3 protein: CASSSQRKGGNQPQHF
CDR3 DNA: TGTGCCAGCAGTAGCCAGAGGAAGGGGGGCAATCAGCCCCAGCATTTT

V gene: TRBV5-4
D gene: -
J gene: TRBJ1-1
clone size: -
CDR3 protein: CASSQDLVSGTEAFF
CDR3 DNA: TGCGCCAGCAGCCAAGATCTCGTTTCGGGCACTGAAGCTTTCTTT

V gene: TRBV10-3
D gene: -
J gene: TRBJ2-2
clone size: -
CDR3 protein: CAIGDSNTGELFF
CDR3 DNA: TGTGCCATCGGCGACAGCAACACCGGGGAGCTGTTTTTT

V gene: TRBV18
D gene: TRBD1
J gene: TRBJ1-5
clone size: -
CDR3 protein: CASSPRDRGGDQPQHF
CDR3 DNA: TGTGCCAGCTCACCCCGGGACAGGGGAGGTGATCAGCCCCAGCATTTT

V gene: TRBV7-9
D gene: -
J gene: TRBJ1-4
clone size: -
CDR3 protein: CASSLATPLNEKLFF
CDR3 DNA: TGTGCCAGCAGCTTAGCGACACCGTTGAATGAAAAACTGTTTTTT

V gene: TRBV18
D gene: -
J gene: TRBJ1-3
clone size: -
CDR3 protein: CASSPPGDNTIYF
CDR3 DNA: TGTGCCAGCTCACCACCGGGAGACAACACCATATATTTT

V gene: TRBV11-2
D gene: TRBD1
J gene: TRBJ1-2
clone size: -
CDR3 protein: CASSFTGTGGPNYGYTF
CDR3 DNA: TGTGCCAGCAGCTTTACCGGGACAGGGGGCCCTAACTATGGCTACACCTTC

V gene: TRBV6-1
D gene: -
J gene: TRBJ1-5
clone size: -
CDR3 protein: CASSEPPGVNQPQHF
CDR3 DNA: TGTGCCAGCAGTGAACCTCCAGGGGTCAATCAGCCCCAGCATTTT

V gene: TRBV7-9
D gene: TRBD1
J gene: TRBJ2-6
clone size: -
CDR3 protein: CASSVSQGAVTGANVLTF
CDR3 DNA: TGTGCCAGCAGCGTATCACAGGGGGCGGTTACTGGGGCCAACGTCCTGACTTTC

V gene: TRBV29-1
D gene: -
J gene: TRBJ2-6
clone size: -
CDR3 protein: CSTFMAGSSGANVLTF
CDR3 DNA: TGCAGCACTTTCATGGCGGGCAGCTCTGGGGCCAACGTCCTGACTTTC

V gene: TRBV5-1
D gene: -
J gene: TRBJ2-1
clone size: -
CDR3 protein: CASSLRDSSSYNEQFF
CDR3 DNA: TGCGCCAGCAGCCTTCGGGACTCCAGCTCCTACAATGAGCAGTTCTTC

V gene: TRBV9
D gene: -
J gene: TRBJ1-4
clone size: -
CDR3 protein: CASSPQGEKLFF
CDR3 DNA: TGTGCCAGCAGCCCCCAGGGGGAAAAACTGTTTTTT

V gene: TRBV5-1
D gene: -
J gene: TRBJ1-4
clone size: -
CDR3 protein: CASSLVSGGNEKLFF
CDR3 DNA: TGCGCCAGCAGCTTGGTGTCGGGGGGGAATGAAAAACTGTTTTTT

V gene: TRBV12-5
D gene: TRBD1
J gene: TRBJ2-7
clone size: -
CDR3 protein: CASGLVLDRADHEQYF
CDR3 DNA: TGTGCTAGTGGTTTGGTATTGGACAGGGCGGACCACGAGCAGTACTTC

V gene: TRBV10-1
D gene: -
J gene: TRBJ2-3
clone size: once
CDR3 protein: CASSVRQTTDTQYF
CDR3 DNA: TGCGCCAGCAGTGTCCGACAGACGACAGATACGCAGTATTTT

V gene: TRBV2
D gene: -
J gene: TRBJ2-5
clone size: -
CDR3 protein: CASSEGQGETQYF
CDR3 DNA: TGTGCCAGCAGTGAGGGACAAGGAGAGACCCAGTACTTC

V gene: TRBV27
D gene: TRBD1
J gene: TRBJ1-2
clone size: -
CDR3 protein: CASSMTATGDGYGYTF
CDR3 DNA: TGTGCCAGCAGTATGACAGCTACAGGGGACGGCTATGGCTACACCTTC

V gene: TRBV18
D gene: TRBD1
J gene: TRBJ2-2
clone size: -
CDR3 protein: CASSQGDRNTGELFF
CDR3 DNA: TGTGCCAGCTCACAGGGGGACAGGAACACCGGGGAGCTGTTTTTT

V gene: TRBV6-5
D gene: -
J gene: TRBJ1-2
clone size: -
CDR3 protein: CASSGLQGRRGGYTF
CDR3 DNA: TGTGCCAGCAGTGGATTACAGGGTAGGCGCGGTGGCTACACCTTC

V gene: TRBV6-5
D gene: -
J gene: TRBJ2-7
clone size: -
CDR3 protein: CASKGQGLYEQYF
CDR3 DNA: TGTGCCAGCAAGGGGCAGGGCCTCTACGAGCAGTACTTC

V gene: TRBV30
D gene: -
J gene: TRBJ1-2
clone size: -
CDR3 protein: CAWISQGGYGYTF
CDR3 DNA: TGTGCCTGGATTTCCCAGGGAGGCTATGGCTACACCTTC

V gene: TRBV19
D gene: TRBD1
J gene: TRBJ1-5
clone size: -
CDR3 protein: CASSMTYIAGQGARGPDQPQHF
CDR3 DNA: TGTGCCAGTAGTATGACATATATCGCGGGACAGGGGGCAAGAGGGCCGGATCAGCCCCAGCATTTT

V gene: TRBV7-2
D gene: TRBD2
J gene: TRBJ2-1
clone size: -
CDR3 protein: CASSFHGRGDYRDNEQFF
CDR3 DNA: TGTGCCAGCAGCTTCCACGGCAGAGGGGACTACCGGGACAATGAGCAGTTCTTC

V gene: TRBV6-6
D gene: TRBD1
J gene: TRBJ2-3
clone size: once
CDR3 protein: CASSSIGGVTDTQYF
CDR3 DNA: TGTGCCAGCTCCTCGATAGGGGGCGTAACAGATACGCAGTATTTT

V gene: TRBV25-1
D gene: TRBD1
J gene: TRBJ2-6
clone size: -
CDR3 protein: CASRGQESSGANVLTF
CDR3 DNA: TGTGCCAGCAGGGGACAGGAGAGCTCTGGGGCCAACGTCCTGACTTTC

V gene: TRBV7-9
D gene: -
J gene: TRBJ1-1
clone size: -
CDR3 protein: CASSPTGVTGLHTEAFF
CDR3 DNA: TGTGCCAGCAGCCCTACTGGGGTAACAGGACTACACACTGAAGCTTTCTTT

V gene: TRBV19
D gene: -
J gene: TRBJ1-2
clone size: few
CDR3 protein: CASSSRQEPNYGYTF
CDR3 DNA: TGTGCCAGTAGTTCAAGACAGGAGCCTAACTATGGCTACACCTTC

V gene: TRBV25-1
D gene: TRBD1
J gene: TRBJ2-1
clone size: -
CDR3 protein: CASSGQGTHYNEQFF
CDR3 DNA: TGTGCCAGCAGTGGACAGGGGACCCATTACAATGAGCAGTTCTTC

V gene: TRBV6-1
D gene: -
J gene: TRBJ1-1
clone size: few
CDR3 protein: CASSVRGMNTEAFF
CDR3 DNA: TGTGCCAGCAGTGTAAGGGGAATGAACACTGAAGCTTTCTTT